These T cell receptor beta chains were read from a single sample in a study of blood T cell repertoires in COVID-19. Method: immunoSEQ multiplex PCR; TCRdb's copy keeps in-frame clones and lacks some. The table lists 100,000 to 150,000 clones, approximately 88% of them singletons. The sample consisted of peripheral blood. These receptors all come from a man aged 45-65 years with acute or convalescent COVID-19. The CDR3 runs from the conserved cysteine through the conserved F or W. D genes are given only for firm matches. Clone size is not always given. Where it is, it says once, few, many or a class for expanded clones.

TRBJ1-4 | NA | NA | TRBV7-8 | TGTGCCAGCAGCTTAGCGCTAGCGGGAGGTTTAAGTGAAAAACTGTTTTTT | CASSLALAGGLSEKLFF
TRBJ2-2 | NA | NA | TRBV6-5 | TGTGCCAGCAGAACGTCGACAGGGAACACCGGGGAGCTGTTTTTT | CASRTSTGNTGELFF
TRBJ2-5 | NA | NA | TRBV19 | TGTGCCAGTAGCCGGGATACCCAAGAGACCCAGTACTTC | CASSRDTQETQYF
TRBJ1-1 | NA | NA | TRBV28 | TGTGCCAGCACGGACAGTTACACTGAAGCTTTCTTT | CASTDSYTEAFF
TRBJ1-1 | NA | once | TRBV7-9 | TGTGCCAGCAGCTTCCAGGGGTCCACTGAAGCTTTCTTT | CASSFQGSTEAFF
TRBJ2-7 | TRBD2 | NA | TRBV28 | TGTGCCAGCAGCCCGCTAGGCGGGAGAGGCCCCGAGCAGTACTTC | CASSPLGGRGPEQYF
TRBJ1-1 | NA | NA | TRBV24-1 | TGTGCCACCAGTGACCCCATGAACACTGAAGCTTTCTTT | CATSDPMNTEAFF
TRBJ2-6 | TRBD1 | once | TRBV7-3 | TGTGCCAGCAGCTCCCGGCGGACAGGGGGCTTCTCTGGGGCCAACGTCCTGACTTTC | CASSSRRTGGFSGANVLTF
TRBJ2-1 | TRBD2 | NA | TRBV5-1 | TGCGCCAGCAGGCTAGCGGGGGGTTCCTACAATGAGCAGTTCTTC | CASRLAGGSYNEQFF
TRBJ2-7 | NA | NA | TRBV5-1 | TGCGCCAGCAGCTCTGCCTACGAGCAGTACTTC | CASSSAYEQYF
TRBJ1-5 | NA | NA | TRBV28 | TGTGCCAGCAAGCGTGGAGGAAACAATCAGCCCCAGCATTTT | CASKRGGNNQPQHF
TRBJ1-1 | NA | NA | TRBV27 | TGTGCCAGCAGTTTATCGGGGGGGCGGACTGAAGCTTTCTTT | CASSLSGGRTEAFF
TRBJ2-2 | NA | NA | TRBV19 | TGTGCCAGTAGACCCGAGGCCGGGGAGCTGTTTTTT | CASRPEAGELFF
TRBJ2-5 | NA | NA | TRBV18 | TGTGCCAGCTCCCGGGTCCAAGAGACCCAGTACTTC | CASSRVQETQYF
TRBJ1-2 | TRBD1 | NA | TRBV7-9 | TGTGCCAGCAGCTTAGAGCGGTTGGCAGGGGGTAACTATGGCTACACCTTC | CASSLERLAGGNYGYTF
TRBJ1-5 | NA | NA | TRBV28 | TGTGCCAGCACCACCGGGGGGAGGGGAAATCAGCCCCAGCATTTT | CASTTGGRGNQPQHF
TRBJ2-6 | TRBD2 | NA | TRBV28 | TGTGCCAGCAGTTTGGGGACTAGCTTGGCTGGGGCCAACGTCCTGACTTTC | CASSLGTSLAGANVLTF
TRBJ1-4 | NA | NA | TRBV6-5 | TGTGCCAGCAGTTACGGTCGAATCCGGGATGAAAAACTGTTTTTT | CASSYGRIRDEKLFF
TRBJ1-2 | NA | once | TRBV4-1 | TGCGCCAGCAGCCGCGGGGACTATGGCTACACCTTC | CASSRGDYGYTF
TRBJ1-1 | NA | NA | TRBV19 | TGTGCCAGTAGTTGGAGCAGGACTTCTGAAGCTTTCTTT | CASSWSRTSEAFF
TRBJ2-1 | TRBD1 | once | TRBV27 | TGTGCCAGCAGCGGGACAGGGGTCCCCTACAATGAGCAGTTCTTC | CASSGTGVPYNEQFF
TRBJ1-4 | NA | few | TRBV19 | TGTGCCACCGGGGGGGAGGCAACTAATGAAAAACTGTTTTTT | CATGGEATNEKLFF
TRBJ1-5 | NA | few | TRBV14 | TGTGCCAGCAGCCAGTCACTTAGCAATCAGCCCCAGCATTTT | CASSQSLSNQPQHF
TRBJ2-1 | NA | NA | TRBV12-3/TRBV12-4 | TGTGCCAGCAGTCTATCCACCTACAATGAGCAGTTCTTC | CASSLSTYNEQFF
TRBJ1-1 | NA | NA | TRBV6-4 | TGTGCCAGCAGCATACAGGAGAACACTGAAGCTTTCTTT | CASSIQENTEAFF
TRBJ1-1 | TRBD1 | NA | TRBV9 | TGTGCCAGCAGCCCCGCGGGACAGGGTGGCACTGAAGCTTTCTTT | CASSPAGQGGTEAFF
TRBJ1-4 | NA | NA | TRBV19 | TGTGCCAGTAGTATAGAAACACCTGCAACTAATGAAAAACTGTTTTTT | CASSIETPATNEKLFF
TRBJ2-6 | TRBD1 | NA | TRBV18 | TGTGCCAGCTCACCGGGACAGGGCCTTGACTCTGGGGCCAACGTCCTGACTTTC | CASSPGQGLDSGANVLTF
TRBJ1-5 | NA | NA | TRBV7-9 | TGTGCCAGCAGTCCCTCCGCGGGAGGTGGCAATCAGCCCCAGCATTTT | CASSPSAGGGNQPQHF
TRBJ2-5 | NA | NA | TRBV10-3 | TGTGCCATCAGGAGGGGGTCCCAAGAGACCCAGTACTTC | CAIRRGSQETQYF
TRBJ1-6 | NA | once | TRBV9 | TGTGCCAGCAGCGTAGATGCACAATCACCCCTCCACTTT | CASSVDAQSPLHF
TRBJ2-7 | NA | NA | TRBV19 | TGTGCCAGTAGTATACAGGCCCGGGGGTCCTACGAGCAGTACTTC | CASSIQARGSYEQYF